This T cell receptor beta chain was retrieved from a study of neurological immune-mediated disorders (dated by TCRdb to the late 2010s). Study-wide context: Peripheral blood TCR-beta repertoires from HTLV-I-associated myelopathy (HAM/TSP) patients, multiple sclerosis patients and healthy controls were compared by UMI-based sequencing. Longitudinal samples, technical triplicates and paired sorted CD4+ and CD8+ T-cell subsets, alongside PBMC samples, were included among the roughly 98 TCR-beta libraries. The cohort was made up of 68 subjects, consisting of 15 or so HAM/TSP patients, approximately 35 multiple sclerosis patients and around 20 healthy controls.

Counted from cysteine to phenylalanine, this CDR3 has 15 amino acids. Just the 45-base CDR3 DNA is kept, in frame starting at base 1. Trimming accounts for 7 bases at V and 5 bases at J, while the number of junction bases matched to no gene is 11. cDNA synthesis used template-switch 5'RACE with a primer carrying a 10-nucleotide random unique molecular identifier tagging each TCR transcript. Every sequencing run covered 15-18 subjects and yielded more than 170 million TCR-beta sequences. Total RNA was extracted with the RNeasy kit. The KAPA Real-time Library Amplification kit was used to amplify TCR-beta VDJ regions with primers for the TCR constant region and the 5'RACE anchor. Sample indexes and Illumina adaptors were added in a first PCR, after which library yield was increased in a second PCR. The roughly 650 bp TCR product was size-selected on a 2% E-gel SizeSelection system after Ampure bead purification. Before pooling, library quality was checked on a Bioanalyzer, concentration was measured with Qubit, and libraries were quantified with the Kapa Library Quantification kit. An Illumina HiSeq 2500 was used to sequence the libraries paired-end at 2 x 150 bp. To increase sequence diversity, about 25-30% phiX was spiked into each library pool. Under the source paper's analysis protocol: The quality-filtered reads were processed with the UMI-based MiGEC pipeline, whose error correction step removed more than 85% of the raw TCR sequences. IMGT germline references were used for alignment of VDJ genes, and clonotypes were defined by a unique CDR3 amino acid sequence together with V-J genes. Clonal expansion, Shannon diversity and CDR3 relatedness (CalcPairwiseDistances, ClusterSamples) were evaluated with VDJtools, and phylogenetic trees were built with CLCbio workbench. Using coefficient-of-variation modelling across technical triplicates, the study counted a clone as expanded if it had at least 8 unique UMIs. TCRdb trimmed the raw reads at Q25, called clones with MiXCR and kept productive beta chains. CDR3 protein sequences are deduplicated, and each keeps its most common genes and DNA. In this record, the V and J calls reflect TCRdb's handling and not the investigators' own analysis. The sample table contains 60,000 or so distinct CDR3 sequences; only one count was recorded for about an eighth of them. The ten largest account for about 1.7% of the sample.

The healthy controls were volunteers from a blood bank in Maryland, USA. For the unsorted PBMC libraries, 2 million PBMCs were stored in RNAlater at -80 degrees C until RNA extraction and were used to generate the libraries. Peripheral blood was subjected to Ficoll-Hypaque density gradient centrifugation to isolate PBMCs, which were then cryopreserved in liquid nitrogen. The study at large found these results: TCR clonal expansion was highest in HAM/TSP patients and lowest in MS patients, with MS patients falling below even healthy controls. No identical CDR3 amino acid sequences were shared among expanded clones across subjects, suggesting private TCR-beta repertoires in all groups.

This clonotype was counted ten times or more. It lacks a known antigen. The input lacks base qualities; no much larger clone sits a single base away. This receptor chain uses TRBV12-3 or TRBV12-4 and TRBJ2-1; 7 junctional bases match TRBD2. This receptor was obtained from a man between 60 and 75 years old in good health. Sample: PBMCs. The bases read TGTGCCAGCATTCGAGCGGGGAGGTTGGACAATGAGCAGTTCTTC. The resulting protein is CASIRAGRLDNEQFF.